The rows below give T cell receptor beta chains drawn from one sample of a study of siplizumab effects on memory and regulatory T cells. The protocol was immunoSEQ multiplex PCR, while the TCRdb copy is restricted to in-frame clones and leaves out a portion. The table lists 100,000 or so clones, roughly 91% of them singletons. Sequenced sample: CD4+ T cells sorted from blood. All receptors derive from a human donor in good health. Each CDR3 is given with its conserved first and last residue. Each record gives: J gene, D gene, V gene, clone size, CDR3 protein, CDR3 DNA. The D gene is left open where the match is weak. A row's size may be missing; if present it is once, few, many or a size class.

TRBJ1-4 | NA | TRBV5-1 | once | CASSPGGVPNEKLFF | TGCGCCAGCAGCCCCGGGGGAGTACCTAATGAAAAACTGTTTTTT
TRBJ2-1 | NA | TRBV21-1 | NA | CASSIPSARPFEQFF | TGTGCCAGCAGCATTCCTAGCGCCCGGCCTTTTGAGCAGTTCTTC
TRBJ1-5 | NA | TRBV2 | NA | CASRFRVGSNQPQHF | TGTGCCAGCAGGTTCAGGGTAGGTAGCAATCAGCCCCAGCATTTT
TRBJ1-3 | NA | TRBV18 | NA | CASSPVREYGNTIYF | TGTGCCAGCTCACCGGTCAGGGAATATGGAAACACCATATATTTT
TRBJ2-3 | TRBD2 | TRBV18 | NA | CASSLGTSGTDTQYF | TGTGCCAGCTCACTAGGGACTAGCGGTACAGATACGCAGTATTTT
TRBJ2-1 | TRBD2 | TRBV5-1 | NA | CASRVAGGPNEQFF | TGCGCCAGCCGAGTGGCGGGAGGGCCGAATGAGCAGTTCTTC
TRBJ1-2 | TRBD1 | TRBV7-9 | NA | CASSTGQGQGYTF | TGTGCCAGCAGCACCGGACAGGGGCAAGGCTACACCTTC
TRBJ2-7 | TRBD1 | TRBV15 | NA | CATSRDFTGTGGDEQYF | TGTGCCACCAGCAGAGACTTCACCGGGACAGGGGGCGACGAGCAGTACTTC
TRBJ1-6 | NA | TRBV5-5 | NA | CASSLAGSNSPLHF | TGTGCCAGCAGCTTGGCTGGGTCTAATTCACCCCTCCACTTT
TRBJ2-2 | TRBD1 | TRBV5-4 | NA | CASSGTGGWTGELFF | TGTGCCAGCAGCGGGACAGGGGGCTGGACCGGGGAGCTGTTTTTT
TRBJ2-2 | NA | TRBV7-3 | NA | CASSLNPNTGELFF | TGTGCCAGCAGCTTAAATCCGAACACCGGGGAGCTGTTTTTT
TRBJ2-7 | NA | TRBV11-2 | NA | CASSPGSIYEQYF | TGTGCCAGCAGCCCCGGATCAATCTACGAGCAGTACTTC
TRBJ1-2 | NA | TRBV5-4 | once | CASSLGGGPYGYTF | TGTGCCAGCAGCTTGGGAGGCGGACCCTATGGCTACACCTTC
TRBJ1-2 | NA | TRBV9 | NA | CASSVVGLSYTF | TGTGCCAGCAGCGTAGTGGGTTTGAGCTACACCTTC
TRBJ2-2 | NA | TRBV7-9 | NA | CASSSYFTGELFF | TGTGCCAGCAGCTCATACTTCACCGGGGAGCTGTTTTTT
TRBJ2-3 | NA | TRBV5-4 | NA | CASSPQGPSTDTQYF | TGTGCCAGCAGCCCCCAGGGCCCCAGCACAGATACGCAGTATTTT
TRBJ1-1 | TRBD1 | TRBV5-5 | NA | CASRQGARNTEAFF | TGTGCCAGCAGGCAGGGGGCTAGGAACACTGAAGCTTTCTTT
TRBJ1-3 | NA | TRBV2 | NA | CASTGPDRNTIYF | TGTGCCAGCACTGGCCCGGACAGAAACACCATATATTTT
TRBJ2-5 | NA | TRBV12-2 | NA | CASRLEGGQNQETQYF | TGTGCAAGTCGCTTAGAAGGTGGACAAAACCAAGAGACCCAGTACTTC
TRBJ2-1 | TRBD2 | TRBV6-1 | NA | CASSGTRYNEQFF | TGTGCCAGCAGCGGGACTAGGTACAATGAGCAGTTCTTC
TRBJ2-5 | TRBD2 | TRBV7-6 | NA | CASSGRGGAQETQYF | TGTGCCAGCAGCGGCCGCGGGGGGGCCCAAGAGACCCAGTACTTC
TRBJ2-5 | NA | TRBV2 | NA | CASGGDQETQYF | TGTGCCAGCGGGGGTGACCAAGAGACCCAGTACTTC
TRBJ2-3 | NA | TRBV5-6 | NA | CASSPRGPSTQYF | TGTGCCAGCAGCCCGCGGGGGCCTAGTACGCAGTATTTT
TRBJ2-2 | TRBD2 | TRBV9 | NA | CASSEGLAGGAYTGELFF | TGTGCCAGCAGCGAGGGACTAGCGGGGGGCGCGTACACCGGGGAGCTGTTTTTT
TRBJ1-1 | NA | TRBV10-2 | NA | CASSDGRGTEAFF | TGCGCCAGCAGTGATGGCAGGGGCACTGAAGCTTTCTTT
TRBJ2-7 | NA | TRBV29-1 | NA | CSVLQDYEQYF | TGCAGCGTGTTACAGGATTACGAGCAGTACTTC
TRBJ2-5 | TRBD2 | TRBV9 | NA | CASSVAGGKETQYF | TGTGCCAGCAGCGTGGCGGGGGGCAAAGAGACCCAGTACTTC
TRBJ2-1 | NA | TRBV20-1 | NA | CSATSQAEQFF | TGCAGTGCTACATCCCAGGCTGAGCAGTTCTTC
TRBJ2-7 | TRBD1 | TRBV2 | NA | CASKRQGDGPSDPYF | TGTGCCAGCAAGAGACAGGGTGACGGGCCCAGTGACCCGTACTTC
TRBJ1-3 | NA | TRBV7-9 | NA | CASGRESSGNTIYF | TGTGCCAGCGGCAGGGAGAGCTCTGGAAACACCATATATTTT
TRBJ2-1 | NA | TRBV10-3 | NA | CAISESKVTDNEQFF | TGTGCCATCAGTGAGTCGAAAGTGACCGACAATGAGCAGTTCTTC
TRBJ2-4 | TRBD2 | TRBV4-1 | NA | CASSQDPSGGKNIQYF | TGCGCCAGCAGCCAAGATCCTAGCGGGGGGAAAAACATTCAGTACTTC
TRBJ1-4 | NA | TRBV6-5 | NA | CASRGAGELGELFF | TGTGCCAGCAGGGGGGCGGGCGAGTTGGGGGAACTGTTTTTT
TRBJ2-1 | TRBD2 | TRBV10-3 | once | CAISESWASGSRNEQFF | TGTGCCATCAGTGAGTCGTGGGCTAGCGGAAGTCGTAATGAGCAGTTCTTC
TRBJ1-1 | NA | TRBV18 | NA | CASSPLPSGRGDTEAFF | TGTGCCAGCTCACCACTTCCGTCCGGCCGGGGGGACACTGAAGCTTTCTTT
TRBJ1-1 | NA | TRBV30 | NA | CAWSVELNTEAFF | TGTGCCTGGAGTGTAGAACTGAACACTGAAGCTTTCTTT
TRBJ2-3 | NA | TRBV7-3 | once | CASSLMLSDTQYF | TGTGCCAGCAGCTTAATGTTGAGTGATACGCAGTATTTT
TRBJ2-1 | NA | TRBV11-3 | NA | CASSLKANEQFF | TGTGCCAGCAGCTTAAAAGCGAATGAGCAGTTCTTC
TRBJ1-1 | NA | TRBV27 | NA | CASSTGGVRTFF | TGTGCCAGCAGCACGGGGGGAGTTCGAACTTTCTTT
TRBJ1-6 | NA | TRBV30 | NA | CAWNRRDTGFGPPLHF | TGTGCCTGGAACCGCCGGGACACAGGTTTTGGGCCACCCCTCCACTTT
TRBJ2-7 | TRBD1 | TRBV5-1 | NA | CASSWGQGYEQYF | TGCGCCAGCAGCTGGGGACAGGGATACGAGCAGTACTTC
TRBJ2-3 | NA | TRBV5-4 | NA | CASSSGLSTDTQYF | TGTGCCAGCAGCAGTGGGCTTTCCACAGATACGCAGTATTTT
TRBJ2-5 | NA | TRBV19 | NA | CASSSRETQYF | TGTGCCAGTAGTTCCCGAGAGACCCAGTACTTC
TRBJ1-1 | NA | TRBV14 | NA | CASSQGSINTEAFF | TGTGCCAGCAGCCAAGGTTCCATAAACACTGAAGCTTTCTTT
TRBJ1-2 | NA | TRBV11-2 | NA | CASSLSDYGYTF | TGTGCCAGCAGCTTATCAGACTATGGCTACACCTTC
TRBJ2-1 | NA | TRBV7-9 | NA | CASSPGTSGSYNEQFF | TGTGCCAGCAGCCCAGGGACATCTGGCTCCTACAATGAGCAGTTCTTC
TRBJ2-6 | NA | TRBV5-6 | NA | CASTGTTGANVLTF | TGTGCCAGCACCGGGACAACCGGGGCCAACGTCCTGACTTTC